A selection of T cell receptor beta chains follows, all from one sample in a study of OX40 agonist ivuxolimab in advanced cancers. Sequenced by immunoSEQ multiplex PCR; TCRdb stores in-frame clones only, minus some. The top ten clones hold approximately 0.31% of a sample with some 100,000 clones, around nine tenths of them seen once. The source was CD4+ or CD8+ T cells sorted from blood, collected in a trial of the OX40 agonist ivuxolimab. Receptors originate from an adult with an advanced solid tumor such as melanoma, head and neck, liver or kidney cancer. Each CDR3 is given with its conserved first and last residue. Each record gives: D gene, V gene, J gene, clone size, CDR3 protein, CDR3 DNA. A D gene is named only where the DNA matches it firmly. Clone size is given for some rows only: seen once, a few or many times, or a class if the clone is expanded.

>-|TRBV6-6|TRBJ2-5|once
CASTRSLGIQETQYF
TGTGCCAGCACGCGCTCCCTCGGGATTCAAGAGACCCAGTACTTC
>TRBD1|TRBV5-1|TRBJ2-5|once
CASSTGQPTSKTQYF
TGCGCCAGCAGCACGGGACAGCCCACCTCGAAGACCCAGTACTTC
>TRBD1|TRBV2|TRBJ2-7|-
CASEGQGRNEQYF
TGTGCCAGCGAAGGACAGGGTAGGAACGAGCAGTACTTC
>-|TRBV21-1|TRBJ2-7|-
CASSKDRAGGFYEQYF
TGTGCCAGCAGCAAAGATCGAGCGGGAGGGTTTTACGAGCAGTACTTC
>TRBD1|TRBV4-3|TRBJ2-1|-
CASSQEEGTGEQFF
TGCGCCAGCAGCCAAGAAGAGGGGACAGGGGAGCAGTTCTTC
>TRBD1|TRBV28|TRBJ1-4|-
CASSSGTGHEKLFF
TGTGCCAGCAGCTCCGGGACAGGGCATGAAAAACTGTTTTTT
>-|TRBV2|TRBJ1-6|-
CASDQNRVLANSPLHF
TGTGCCAGCGACCAAAACAGGGTTCTTGCTAATTCACCCCTCCACTTT
>TRBD2|TRBV27|TRBJ2-1|-
CASSLVSKPRLAGVNEQFF
TGTGCCAGCAGTTTAGTCTCCAAACCACGACTAGCGGGAGTAAATGAGCAGTTCTTC
>TRBD2|TRBV2|TRBJ2-7|once
CASFTSGGREQYF
TGTGCCAGCTTCACTAGCGGGGGTAGGGAGCAGTACTTC
>TRBD1|TRBV7-2|TRBJ2-2|-
CASSFDRVANTGELFF
TGTGCCAGCAGCTTTGACAGGGTGGCGAACACCGGGGAGCTGTTTTTT
>-|TRBV5-1|TRBJ2-7|-
CASSLVFGQGEQYF
TGCGCCAGCAGCTTGGTATTCGGGCAGGGCGAGCAGTACTTC
>TRBD2|TRBV7-3|TRBJ2-1|-
CASSPRRAGYNEQFF
TGTGCCAGCAGCCCTCGGAGAGCGGGGTACAATGAGCAGTTCTTC
>-|TRBV9|TRBJ1-6|-
CASSKTGLGSPLHF
TGTGCCAGCAGCAAAACAGGTCTAGGTTCACCCCTCCACTTT
>TRBD1|TRBV27|TRBJ2-3|-
CASRLNRGSDTQYF
TGTGCCAGCAGGCTTAACAGGGGTTCAGATACGCAGTATTTT
>TRBD1|TRBV19|TRBJ1-5|-
CASTSPGGQGSRPQHF
TGTGCCAGTACCTCCCCGGGGGGACAGGGTTCTCGGCCCCAGCATTTT
>TRBD1|TRBV5-4|TRBJ1-2|-
CASSLEGTAYGYTF
TGTGCCAGCAGCTTGGAAGGGACAGCCTATGGCTACACCTTC
>-|TRBV28|TRBJ1-5|-
CASSRGLMINQPQHF
TGTGCCAGCAGCCGGGGCCTAATGATCAATCAGCCCCAGCATTTT
>-|TRBV2|TRBJ2-3|-
CASVSGAKDTQYF
TGTGCCAGCGTATCCGGAGCAAAAGATACGCAGTATTTT
>-|TRBV6-1|TRBJ1-3|-
CASSGGLPLTAGNTIYF
TGTGCCAGCAGTGGGGGACTCCCCCTCACGGCTGGAAACACCATATATTTT
>TRBD2|TRBV6-1|TRBJ2-2|once
CASSEDGLANTGELFF
TGTGCCAGCAGTGAAGACGGACTAGCGAACACCGGGGAGCTGTTTTTT
>TRBD2|TRBV6-5|TRBJ2-1|-
CASRGSGSNEQFF
TGTGCCAGCAGGGGTAGCGGGAGCAATGAGCAGTTCTTC
>TRBD1|TRBV4-3|TRBJ2-2|-
CASSQEWTGLRTGELFF
TGCGCCAGCAGCCAAGAATGGACAGGGCTTCGTACCGGGGAGCTGTTTTTT
>TRBD1|TRBV5-6|TRBJ1-2|-
CASSLGQGNYGYTF
TGTGCCAGCAGCTTGGGACAGGGAAACTATGGCTACACCTTC
>TRBD1|TRBV6-6|TRBJ1-4|-
CASSYGTGEKLFF
TGTGCCAGCAGTTATGGGACAGGAGAAAAACTGTTTTTT
>-|TRBV5-6|TRBJ2-7|-
CASSWRLRGEQYF
TGTGCCAGCAGCTGGCGACTGCGAGGGGAGCAGTACTTC
>TRBD1|TRBV19|TRBJ1-2|-
CASSIGRDRGYGYTF
TGTGCCAGTAGTATCGGCCGGGACAGGGGGTATGGCTACACCTTC
>TRBD1|TRBV19|TRBJ1-5|-
CASSITGTGNINQPQHF
TGTGCCAGTAGTATAACCGGGACAGGGAATATCAATCAGCCCCAGCATTTT
>TRBD1|TRBV29-1|TRBJ2-5|-
CSVTTMGQPQETQYF
TGCAGCGTTACTACAATGGGACAGCCACAAGAGACCCAGTACTTC
>-|TRBV2|TRBJ2-1|-
CASTPRLRPIYNEQFF
TGTGCCAGCACCCCTCGATTAAGACCAATATACAATGAGCAGTTCTTC
>TRBD2|TRBV18|TRBJ2-3|-
CASSELAGHDTQYF
TGTGCCAGCTCGGAACTAGCGGGACACGATACGCAGTATTTT
>-|TRBV19|TRBJ1-2|-
CASSIIPASNYGYTF
TGTGCCAGTAGTATCATCCCAGCCTCTAACTATGGCTACACCTTC
>TRBD1|TRBV9|TRBJ1-1|-
CASSTGQGMNTEAFF
TGTGCCAGCAGCACCGGACAGGGGATGAACACTGAAGCTTTCTTT
>TRBD1|TRBV4-1|TRBJ2-5|-
CASSQERGQIQETQYF
TGCGCCAGCAGCCAAGAGAGGGGACAGATACAAGAGACCCAGTACTTC
>-|TRBV10-3|TRBJ2-7|-
CAISESNYEQYF
TGTGCCATCAGTGAGTCGAACTACGAGCAGTACTTC
>-|TRBV11-2|TRBJ1-5|-
CASSGLGNNQPQHF
TGTGCCAGCAGCGGGCTCGGGAACAATCAGCCCCAGCATTTT
>TRBD1|TRBV19|TRBJ2-7|few
CASSEPGQGTYEQYF
TGTGCCAGTAGTGAACCGGGACAGGGGACCTACGAGCAGTACTTC
>-|TRBV11-2|TRBJ2-7|-
CASTGGRYEQYF
TGTGCCAGCACGGGGGGCAGGTACGAGCAGTACTTC
>TRBD2|TRBV27|TRBJ2-7|-
CASSGAGGIGEYF
TGTGCCAGCAGTGGAGCGGGAGGAATTGGGGAGTACTTC
>-|TRBV9|TRBJ2-2|-
CASSVLGTGELFF
TGTGCCAGCAGCGTATTGGGCACCGGGGAGCTGTTTTTT
>TRBD1|TRBV18|TRBJ1-5|-
CASSRAGGFNQPQHF
TGTGCCAGCTCACGGGCAGGGGGATTCAATCAGCCCCAGCATTTT
>TRBD1|TRBV7-2|TRBJ2-5|-
CASSLGGTGQETQYF
TGTGCCAGCAGCTTAGGTGGGACAGGGCAAGAGACCCAGTACTTC
>-|TRBV28|TRBJ1-5|-
CASSVPGHFTSQHF
TGTGCCAGCAGTGTCCCGGGACACTTCACGTCCCAGCATTTT
>-|TRBV4-2|TRBJ1-2|-
CASSQEAGGYTF
TGTGCCAGCAGCCAAGAGGCAGGCGGCTACACCTTC
>-|TRBV7-2|TRBJ1-5|-
CASSRLNQPQHF
TGTGCCAGCAGCCGGTTGAATCAGCCCCAGCATTTT
>-|TRBV5-1|TRBJ2-7|-
CASSLGRNTEQYF
TGCGCCAGCAGCTTGGGTCGGAATACCGAGCAGTACTTC
>TRBD1|TRBV19|TRBJ2-2|-
CASSLGQEITGELFF
TGTGCCAGTTCCTTGGGACAGGAGATCACCGGGGAGCTGTTTTTT
>-|TRBV28|TRBJ2-7|-
CASSATGTFGEQYF
TGTGCCAGCAGTGCAACCGGGACATTCGGCGAGCAGTACTTC
>-|TRBV28|TRBJ2-1|-
CASSEDGPTYNEQFF
TGTGCCAGCAGCGAAGATGGACCGACCTACAATGAGCAGTTCTTC
>-|TRBV7-9|TRBJ2-5|-
CASSLAQSETQYF
TGTGCCAGCAGCTTGGCCCAATCAGAGACCCAGTACTTC
>TRBD1|TRBV30|TRBJ2-7|-
CAWKGTGGHEQYF
TGTGCCTGGAAGGGGACAGGGGGCCACGAGCAGTACTTC
>-|TRBV28|TRBJ1-5|-
CASSLLGPSGHQPQHF
TGTGCCAGCAGTTTGTTGGGACCCTCAGGGCATCAGCCCCAGCATTTT
>TRBD1|TRBV5-5|TRBJ2-7|-
CASSLAGGQAMGEQYF
TGTGCCAGCAGCTTGGCCGGAGGACAGGCTATGGGCGAGCAGTACTTC
>TRBD2|TRBV19|TRBJ2-2|-
CASSITGTSGFTGELFF
TGTGCCAGTAGTATAACCGGGACTAGCGGATTCACCGGGGAGCTGTTTTTT